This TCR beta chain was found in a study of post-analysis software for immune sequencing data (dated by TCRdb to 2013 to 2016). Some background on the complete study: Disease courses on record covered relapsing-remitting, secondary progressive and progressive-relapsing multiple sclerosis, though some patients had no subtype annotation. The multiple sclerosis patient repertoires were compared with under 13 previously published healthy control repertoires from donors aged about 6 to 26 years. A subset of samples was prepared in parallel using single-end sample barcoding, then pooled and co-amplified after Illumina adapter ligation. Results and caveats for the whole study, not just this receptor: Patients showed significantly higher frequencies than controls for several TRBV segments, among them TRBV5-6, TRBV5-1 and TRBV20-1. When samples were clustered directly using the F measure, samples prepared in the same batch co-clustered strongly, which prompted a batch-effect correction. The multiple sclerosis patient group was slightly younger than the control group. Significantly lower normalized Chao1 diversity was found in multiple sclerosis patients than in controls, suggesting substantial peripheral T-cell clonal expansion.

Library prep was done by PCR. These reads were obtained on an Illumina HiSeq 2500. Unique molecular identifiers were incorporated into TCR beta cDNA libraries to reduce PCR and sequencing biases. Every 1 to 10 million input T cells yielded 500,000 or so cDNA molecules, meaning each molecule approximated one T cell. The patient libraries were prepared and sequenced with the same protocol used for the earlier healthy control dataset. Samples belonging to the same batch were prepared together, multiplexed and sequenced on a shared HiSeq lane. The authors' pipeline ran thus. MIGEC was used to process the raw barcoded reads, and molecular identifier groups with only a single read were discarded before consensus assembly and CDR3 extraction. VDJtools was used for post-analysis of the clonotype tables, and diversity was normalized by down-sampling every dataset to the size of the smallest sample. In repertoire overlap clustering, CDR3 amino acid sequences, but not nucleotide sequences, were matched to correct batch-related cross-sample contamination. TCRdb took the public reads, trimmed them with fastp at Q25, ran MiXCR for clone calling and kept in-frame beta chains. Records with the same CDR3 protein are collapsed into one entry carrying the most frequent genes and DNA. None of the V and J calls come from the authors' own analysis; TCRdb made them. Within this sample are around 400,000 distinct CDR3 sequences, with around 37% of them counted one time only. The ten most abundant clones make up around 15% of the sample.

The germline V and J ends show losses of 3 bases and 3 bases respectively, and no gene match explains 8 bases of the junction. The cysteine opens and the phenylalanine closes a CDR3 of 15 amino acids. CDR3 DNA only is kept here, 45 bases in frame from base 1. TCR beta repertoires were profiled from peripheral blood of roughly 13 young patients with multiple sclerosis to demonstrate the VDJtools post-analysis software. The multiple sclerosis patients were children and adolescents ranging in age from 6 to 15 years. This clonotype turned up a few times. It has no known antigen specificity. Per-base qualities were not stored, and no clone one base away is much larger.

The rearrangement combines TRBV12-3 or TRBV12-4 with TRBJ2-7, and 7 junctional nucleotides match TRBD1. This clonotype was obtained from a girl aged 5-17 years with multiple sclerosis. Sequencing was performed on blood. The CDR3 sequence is CASSFDTGTDYEQYF. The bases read TGTGCCAGCAGTTTTGACACCGGGACAGACTACGAGCAGTACTTC.